This entry lists 3 T cell receptor beta chains sequenced from one sample in a study of CXCR3-negative and CXCR3-positive naive CD8 T cells. Study results and limitations: Naive cells positive for CXCR3 carried more hydrophobic TRB CDR3s than CXCR3-negative ones.

For these receptors, no antigen is known. Carrying UMI labels, the TRB cDNA libraries were prepared through 5' RACE. TCRdb re-called the 5' RACE reads and catalogs CDR3 proteins one per entry, DNA excluded. The sample has about 89,000 distinct CDR3 sequences, and its top ten clones hold around 0.51%. Sequencing input: naive CXCR3+ CD8+ T cells from blood. The subset is: CD45RO-CCR7+CD27+CD95- naive CD8+ T cells expressing CXCR3 (TNR3+). The receptors originated from a human donor in good health. Some clones in this sample may be carry-over from other donors' samples.

The rearrangement uses TRBV27 and TRBJ1-6. The CDR3 has 14 amino acids. Looked up from germline, CDR1 is MNHEY and CDR2 is SMNVEV (reference sequence). This CDR3 is CASSSSLRTKPLHF.

V gene TRBV7-2 combines with J gene TRBJ1-5. The germline CDR1 and CDR2 sequences are SGHTA and FQGNSA. The CDR3 is made up of 15 amino acids. This chain's CDR3 is CASSLEGTAYQPQHF.

This chain connects TRBV27 to TRBJ1-5. From germline, CDR1 is MNHEY and CDR2 SMNVEV (reference sequence). CDR3 length equals 14 residues. The CDR3 sequence is CASILGIGTPTQHF.